Each of the 11 T cell receptor beta chains below was sequenced from the same sample in a study of T cell changes during pregnancy in multiple sclerosis. Profiled with immunoSEQ multiplex PCR; TCRdb holds only in-frame clones, not every one. The profile shows about 100,000 clones, 90% to 95% of them singletons. The sequences come from peripheral blood, collected in the second trimester of pregnancy. The receptors here all came from a female donor with multiple sclerosis, enrolled in a pregnancy study.

This chain joins TRBV27 and TRBJ1-2; TRBD1 might be the D (5 bases). V shed 11 bases and J shed 1 base, with 14 bases lying between them. CDR1 is MNHEY and CDR2 is SMNVEV in the germline V gene (reference sequence). The length of the CDR3 is 13 residues. DNA of the CDR3: TGTGCCTCCGCGACAGCAAATAACTATGGCTACACCTTC. Amino acid sequence: CASATANNYGYTF.

V and J are TRBV6-6 and TRBJ2-7; possible D gene TRBD1, 5 bases. The germline V and J ends were trimmed by 8 bases and 0 bases, with 8 bases remaining between them. The CDR3 is 12 residues long. The V gene's germline CDR1 is MNHNY and CDR2 SVGAGI (reference sequence). The CDR3 region is CASLDSSYEQYF. The CDR3 DNA is TGTGCCAGCCTAGACAGCTCCTACGAGCAGTACTTC.

This chain joins TRBV6-6 and TRBJ1-1, with 9 bases that match TRBD1. Germline V gene lookup returns CDR1 MNHNY and CDR2 SVGAGI (reference sequence). This CDR3 contains 12 residues. Germline trimming cut 7 bases from V and 12 bases from J; bases unmatched to any gene: 9. The CDR3 is CASKGTGSGTFF. DNA of the CDR3: TGTGCCAGCAAAGGGACAGGGTCTGGGACTTTCTTT.

Here the CDR3 DNA reads TGTGCCAGCAGTTTGGGAACAGGGGCCTCCTACGAGCAGTACTTC. Translated: CASSLGTGASYEQYF. The chain couples TRBV27 to TRBJ2-7; TRBD1 matches at 7 bases. CDR3 length: 15 residues. J gave up 0 bases and V 3 bases, and 5 bases lay outside the gene matches. CDR1 MNHEY and CDR2 SMNVEV come from the germline V gene (reference sequence).

The rearrangement uses TRBV28 and TRBJ2-7, with a tentative D call TRBD1 (5 bases). This CDR3 is built from 13 residues. Germline CDR1 MDHEN, CDR2 SYDVKM. Trimming stripped 6 bases from V and 2 bases from J, with 11 bases between. CDR3 in amino acids: CASRTGTPYEQYF. Here the CDR3 DNA reads TGTGCCAGCAGAACAGGTACCCCCTACGAGCAGTACTTC. The full variable domain, in which reference TRBV28 and TRBJ2-7 provide the parts outside the CDR3, is DVKVTQSSRYLVKRTGEKVFLECVQDMDHENMFWYRQDPGLGLRLIYFSYDVKMKEKGDIPEGYSVSREKKERFSLILESASTNQTSMYLCASRTGTPYEQYFGPGTRLTVT.

Comments on this clone: With a much larger clone just one base away, this may be a read error. J is TRBJ1-2 and V is TRBV7-8, with TRBD1 identical over 7 bases. There are 13 residues in the CDR3. CDR1 is SGHVS and CDR2 is FQNEAQ in the germline V gene. Trimming cost V 5 bases and J 2 bases; bases outside gene matches: 2. The CDR3 nucleotides read TGTGCCAGCAGCCAGGGGGTCAACTATGGCTACACCTTC. Its translation is CASSQGVNYGYTF.

This chain uses TRBV11-2 with TRBJ2-3, with D hard to call. CDR1 is SGHAT, CDR2 FQNNGV, per germline. V lost 1 base, J lost 5 bases, and 4 bases lay in between. The CDR3 spans 12 residues. CDR3 sequence (DNA): TGTGCCAGCAGCTTAGTCGGAGATACGCAGTATTTT. As protein: CASSLVGDTQYF.

The J gene is TRBJ2-3, the V gene TRBV7-9; D perhaps matches TRBD2 (6 bases). CDR3 length equals 15 residues. Trimming pared 0 bases from V and 0 bases from J, leaving 7 bases between. The germline V gene encodes CDR1 SEHNR and CDR2 FQNEAQ (reference sequence). CDR3 protein: CASSLAGTSTDTQYF. CDR3 DNA: TGTGCCAGCAGCTTAGCGGGGACTAGCACAGATACGCAGTATTTT.

The chain carries TRBV30 and TRBJ2-1; 7 positions agree with TRBD2. The CDR3 length is 13 residues. CDR1 and CDR2 from the germline V gene are GTSNPN and SVGIG (reference sequence). The CDR3 DNA follows: TGTGGTTACGGGAGGAGCTCCTACAATGAGCAGTTCTTC. It yields the protein CGYGRSSYNEQFF.

The CDR3 is CSVLTSGRAEWFTDTQYF. The DNA for the CDR3 is TGCAGCGTTTTGACTAGCGGGAGGGCCGAGTGGTTCACAGATACGCAGTATTTT. V usage is TRBV29-1 and J usage is TRBJ2-3; 14 bases match TRBD2. The CDR3 extends over 18 amino acids. CDR1 and CDR2 from the germline V gene are SQVTM and ANQGSEA. The J segment lost 2 bases and the V segment lost 5 bases, leaving 12 bases of the junction unmatched.

This CDR3 reads CASSDRREGSGANVLTF. The CDR3 DNA reads as TGTGCCAGCAGTGACCGACGGGAGGGCTCTGGGGCCAACGTCCTGACTTTC. This chain links TRBV6-1 with TRBJ2-6; 8 bases map to TRBD2. The CDR3 is made up of 17 amino acids. Trimming removed 3 bases from V and 0 bases from J; junction bases left unmatched: 4. The germline gives CDR1 MNHNS, CDR2 SASEGT.